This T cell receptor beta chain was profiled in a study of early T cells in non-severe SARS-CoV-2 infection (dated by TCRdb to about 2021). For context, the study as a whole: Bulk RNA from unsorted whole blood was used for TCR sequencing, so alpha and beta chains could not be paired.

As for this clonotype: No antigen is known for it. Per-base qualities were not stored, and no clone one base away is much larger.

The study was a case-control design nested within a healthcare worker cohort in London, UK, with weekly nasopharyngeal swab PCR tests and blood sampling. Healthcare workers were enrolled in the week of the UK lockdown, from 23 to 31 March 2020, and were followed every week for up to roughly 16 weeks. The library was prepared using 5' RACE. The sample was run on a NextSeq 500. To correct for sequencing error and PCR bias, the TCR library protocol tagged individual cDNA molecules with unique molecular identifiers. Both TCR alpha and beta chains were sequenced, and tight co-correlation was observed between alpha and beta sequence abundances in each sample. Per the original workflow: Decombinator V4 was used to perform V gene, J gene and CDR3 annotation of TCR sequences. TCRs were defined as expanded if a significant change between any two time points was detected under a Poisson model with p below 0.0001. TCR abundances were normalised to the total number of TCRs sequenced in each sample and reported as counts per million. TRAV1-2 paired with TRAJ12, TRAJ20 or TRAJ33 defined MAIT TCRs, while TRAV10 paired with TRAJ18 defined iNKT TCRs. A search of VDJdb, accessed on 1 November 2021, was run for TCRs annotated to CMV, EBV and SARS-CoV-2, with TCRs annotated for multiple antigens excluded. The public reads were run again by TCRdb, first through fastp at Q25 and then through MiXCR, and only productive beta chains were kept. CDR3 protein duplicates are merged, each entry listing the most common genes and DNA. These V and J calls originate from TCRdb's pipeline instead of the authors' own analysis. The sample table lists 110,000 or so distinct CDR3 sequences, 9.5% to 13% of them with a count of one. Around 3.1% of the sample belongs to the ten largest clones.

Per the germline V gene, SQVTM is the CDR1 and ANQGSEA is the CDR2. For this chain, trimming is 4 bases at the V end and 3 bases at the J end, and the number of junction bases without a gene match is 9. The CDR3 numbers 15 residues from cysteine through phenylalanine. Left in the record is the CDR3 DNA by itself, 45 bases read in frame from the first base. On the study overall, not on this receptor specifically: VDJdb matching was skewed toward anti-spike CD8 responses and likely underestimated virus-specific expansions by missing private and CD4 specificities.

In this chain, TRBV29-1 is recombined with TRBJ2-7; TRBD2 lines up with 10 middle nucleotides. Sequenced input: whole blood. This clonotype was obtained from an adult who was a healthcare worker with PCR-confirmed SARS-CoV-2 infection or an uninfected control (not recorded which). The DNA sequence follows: TGCAGCGTTGTACCCACTAGCGGGATGCTCTACGAGCAGTACTTC. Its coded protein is CSVVPTSGMLYEQYF.